The subject of this entry is one TCR beta chain. The sample belongs to a study of Graves' ophthalmopathy and Graves' hyperthyroidism. Amplification of the TCR beta CDR3 regions used RNA transcripts (as template). First-round RT-PCR employed HTBI primers, with a second-round multiplex PCR after it. From the multiplex PCR reads, TCRdb called clonotypes with MiXCR, one entry per CDR3 protein. The data contain just over 600,000 distinct CDR3 sequences, over 20% of them singletons. The sequence was obtained from a woman between 18 and 30 years old with stable Graves' hyperthyroidism. Some clones in this sample may be carry-over from other donors' samples. Material: peripheral blood.

DNA for the CDR3: TGTGCCAGCAGCCATCTTACTAGCGGGGGGAAGTACGAGACCCAGTACTTC. Protein sequence: CASSHLTSGGKYETQYF. The rearrangement uses TRBV3-1 and TRBJ2-5, with TRBD2 identical over 12 bases. With 3 bases clipped from V and 5 bases from J, the junction kept 10 bases outside the gene matches. CDR1 LGHDT and CDR2 YNNKEL come from the germline V gene (reference sequence). This CDR3 is built from 17 residues.